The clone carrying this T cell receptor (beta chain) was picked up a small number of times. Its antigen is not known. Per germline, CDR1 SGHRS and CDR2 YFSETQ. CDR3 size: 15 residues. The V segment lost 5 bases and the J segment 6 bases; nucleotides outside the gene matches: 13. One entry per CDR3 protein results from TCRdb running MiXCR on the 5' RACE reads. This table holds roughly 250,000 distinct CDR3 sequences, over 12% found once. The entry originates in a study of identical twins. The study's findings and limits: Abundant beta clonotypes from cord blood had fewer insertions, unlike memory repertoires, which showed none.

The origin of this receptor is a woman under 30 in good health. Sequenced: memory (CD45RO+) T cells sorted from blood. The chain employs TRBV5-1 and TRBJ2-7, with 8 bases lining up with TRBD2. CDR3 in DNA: TGCGCCAGCAGTTGGCCGGGACTAGACCGGGGCGAGCAGTACTTC. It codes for CASSWPGLDRGEQYF.